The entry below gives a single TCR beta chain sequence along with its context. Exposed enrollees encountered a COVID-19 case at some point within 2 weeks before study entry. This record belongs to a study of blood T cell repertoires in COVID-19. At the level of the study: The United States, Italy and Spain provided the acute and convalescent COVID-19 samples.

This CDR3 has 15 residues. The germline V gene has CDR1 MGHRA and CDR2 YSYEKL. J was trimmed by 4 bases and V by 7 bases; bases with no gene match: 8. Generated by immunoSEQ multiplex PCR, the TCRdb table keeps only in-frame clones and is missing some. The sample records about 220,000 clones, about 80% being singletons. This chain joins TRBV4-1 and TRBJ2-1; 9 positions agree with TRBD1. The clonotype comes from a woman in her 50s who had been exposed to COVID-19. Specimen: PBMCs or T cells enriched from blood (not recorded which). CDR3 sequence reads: CASKRGQGKYNEQFF. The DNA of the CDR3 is TGCGCCAGCAAGAGGGGACAGGGAAAATACAATGAGCAGTTCTTC.